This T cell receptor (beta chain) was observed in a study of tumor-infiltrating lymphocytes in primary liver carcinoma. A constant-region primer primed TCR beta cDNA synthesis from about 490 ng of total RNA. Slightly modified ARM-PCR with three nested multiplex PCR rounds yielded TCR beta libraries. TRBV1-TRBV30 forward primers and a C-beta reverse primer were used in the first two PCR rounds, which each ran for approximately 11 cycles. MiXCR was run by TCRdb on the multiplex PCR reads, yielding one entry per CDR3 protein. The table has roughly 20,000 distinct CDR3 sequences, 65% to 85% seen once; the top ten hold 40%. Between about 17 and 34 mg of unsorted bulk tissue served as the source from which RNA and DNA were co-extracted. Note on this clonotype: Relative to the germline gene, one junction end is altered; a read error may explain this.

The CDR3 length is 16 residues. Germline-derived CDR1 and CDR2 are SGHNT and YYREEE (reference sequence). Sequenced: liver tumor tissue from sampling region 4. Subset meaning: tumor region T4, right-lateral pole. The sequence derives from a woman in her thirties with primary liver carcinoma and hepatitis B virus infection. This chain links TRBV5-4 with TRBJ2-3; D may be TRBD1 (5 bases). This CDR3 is CDSVDGHPPPTDTQYF. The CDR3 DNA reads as TGTGACAGCGTAGACGGACACCCTCCACCCACAGATACGCAGTATTTT.